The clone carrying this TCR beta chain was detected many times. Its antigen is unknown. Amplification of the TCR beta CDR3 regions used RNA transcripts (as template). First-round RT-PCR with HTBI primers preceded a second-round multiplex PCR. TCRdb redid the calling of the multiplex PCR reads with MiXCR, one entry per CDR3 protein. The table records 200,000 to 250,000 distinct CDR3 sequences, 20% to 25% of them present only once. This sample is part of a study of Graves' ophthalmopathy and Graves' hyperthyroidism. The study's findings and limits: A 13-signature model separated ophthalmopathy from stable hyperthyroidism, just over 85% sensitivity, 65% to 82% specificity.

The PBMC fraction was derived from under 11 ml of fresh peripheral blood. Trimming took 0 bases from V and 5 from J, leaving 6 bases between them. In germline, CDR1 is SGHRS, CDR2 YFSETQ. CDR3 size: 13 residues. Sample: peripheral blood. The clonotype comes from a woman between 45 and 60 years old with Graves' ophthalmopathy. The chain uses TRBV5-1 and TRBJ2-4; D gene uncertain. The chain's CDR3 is CASSLGSENIQYF. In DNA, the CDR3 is TGCGCCAGCAGCTTGGGGAGCGAAAACATTCAGTACTTC.